The T cell receptor beta chain described here comes from a study of blood T cell repertoires in COVID-19. V gave up 3 bases and J gave up 7 bases, with 12 bases separating them. CDR1 KGHSH and CDR2 LQKENI come from the germline V gene. CDR3 length equals 13 residues. Here immunoSEQ multiplex PCR was the method, and the copy in TCRdb shows in-frame clones only, minus some. The sample records approximately 260,000 clones, approximately 88% being singletons. The sequence was collected from a woman in her thirties or forties with acute COVID-19. The gene calls are TRBV18 and TRBJ1-1, with D perhaps TRBD1 (5 bases). Sequencing was carried out using PBMCs or T cells enriched from blood (not recorded which). CDR3 coding DNA: TGTGCCAGCTCACCGACAGCAACTAATGAAGCTTTCTTT. Amino acid sequence: CASSPTATNEAFF. The full variable domain, rest sourced from reference TRBV18 and TRBJ1-1, is NAGVMQNPRHLVRRRGQEARLRCSPMKGHSHVYWYRQLPEEGLKFMVYLQKENIIDESGMPKERFSAEFPKEGPSILRIQQVVRGDSAAYFCASSPTATNEAFFGQGTRLTVV.